This T cell receptor (beta chain) comes out of a study of T cells expressing NK-cell markers. As for the study in general: The study drew TCR beta repertoires from sorted CD3+CD56+NKG2C+, CD3+CD56+NKG2C- and CD3+CD56-NKG2C+ T cells. One of the eight sequenced donors was seronegative, whereas the other seven were HCMV-seropositive. The study's findings and limits: These clonotypes, the leaders elsewhere, also led the CD3+CD56-NKG2C+ fraction in four donors.

The TCR beta cDNA came from 5'RACE template switching with UMIs. TCRdb reprocessed the 5' RACE reads; each CDR3 protein has one entry and no DNA is given. This table lists some 150,000 distinct CDR3 sequences. CDR3 length equals 17 residues. From germline, CDR1 is SNHLY and CDR2 FYNNEI. In the case of this clonotype: Its antigen is as yet unknown.

The chain joins TRBV2 to TRBJ1-2. The material sequenced was blood T cells: a sorted CD56 or NKG2C T cell subset, CD4+ or CD8+ T cells, or bulk PBMC T cells (not recorded which). The sequence came from a woman aged 50 to 60 in good health. CDR3 sequence: CASSENSAVAYSYGYTF. Filled out from reference TRBV2 and TRBJ1-2, the complete variable domain reads EPEVTQTPSHQVTQMGQEVILRCVPISNHLYFYWYRQILGQKVEFLVSFYNNEISEKSEIFDDQFSVERPDGSNFTLKIRSTKLEDSAMYFCASSENSAVAYSYGYTFGSGTRLTVV.